A single sample is the source of the 9 T cell receptor beta chains below, sequenced in a study of blood T cell repertoires in COVID-19. Profiled with immunoSEQ multiplex PCR; TCRdb holds only in-frame clones, not every one. The data contain roughly 200,000 clones, around 86% of them singletons. Material: peripheral blood. These receptors all come from a woman in her 30s with active or convalescent COVID-19.

This sequence joins TRBV11-3 and TRBJ1-2; D uncertain. From germline, CDR1 is SGHNT and CDR2 YENEEA. This CDR3 is 13 amino acids long. The V end was cut by 5 bases, the J end by 6 bases, with 13 bases between. This CDR3 is CASSPSIAHGYTF. Here the CDR3 DNA reads TGTGCCAGCAGCCCCTCCATAGCGCATGGCTACACCTTC. The whole variable domain, filled in from reference TRBV11-3 and TRBJ1-2, reads EAGVVQSPRYKIIEKKQPVAFWCNPISGHNTLYWYLQNLGQGPELLIRYENEEAVDDSQLPKDRFSAERLKGVDSTLKIQPAELGDSAVYLCASSPSIAHGYTFGSGTRLTVV.

The chain employs TRBV28 and TRBJ2-7; TRBD1 might be the D (5 bases). V lost 2 bases and J 6 bases, leaving 14 bases between the germline ends. Per germline, CDR1 MDHEN and CDR2 SYDVKM. The CDR3 consists of 14 residues. In DNA form, the CDR3 reads TGTGCCAGCAGTTTAACACAGGAGAGGATCGAGCAGTACTTC. Encoded protein: CASSLTQERIEQYF.

The V call is TRBV19, the J call TRBJ1-5; D call uncertain. This CDR3 spans 14 amino acids. CDR1 is LNHDA and CDR2 is SQIVND in the germline V gene (reference sequence). The ends were cut back, 3 bases at V and 0 bases at J, with 6 bases in the middle. The CDR3 reads CASSIPHSNQPQHF. For the CDR3, the DNA is TGTGCCAGTAGTATTCCCCATAGCAATCAGCCCCAGCATTTT.

The rearrangement links TRBV3-1 (or the pseudogene TRBV3-2) to TRBJ2-7; D unclear. The CDR3 is made up of 14 amino acids. The ends were cut back, 0 bases at V and 2 bases at J, with 8 bases in the middle. Germline V CDR1 and CDR2: LGHDT, YNNKEL (reference sequence). CDR3 protein: CASSQEVAAYEQYF. CDR3 DNA sequence: TGTGCCAGCAGCCAAGAGGTAGCTGCCTACGAGCAGTACTTC.

This clone was counted a single time. This chain connects TRBV11-2 to TRBJ2-7; 9 bases line up with TRBD2. This CDR3 comprises 16 residues. V shed 4 bases, J shed 4 bases, and the junction held 11 bases outside the gene matches. Germline V gene data show CDR1 as SGHAT and CDR2 as FQNNGV. The chain's CDR3 is CASSSRAGGGSYEQYF. Written as DNA, the CDR3 is TGTGCCAGCAGCTCACGGGCGGGGGGGGGCTCGTACGAGCAGTACTTC.

V usage is TRBV6-5 and J usage is TRBJ1-2; 10 bases match TRBD1. The CDR3 contains 14 residues. CDR1 and CDR2 (germline): MNHEY, SVGAGI. The V segment lost 6 bases and the J segment 5 bases; nucleotides outside the gene matches: 6. CDR3 region: CASRPGQGGYGYTF. The CDR3 region has the DNA TGTGCCAGCAGACCTGGACAGGGGGGATATGGCTACACCTTC.

The V call is TRBV3-1 (or the pseudogene TRBV3-2), the J call TRBJ1-1, with no clear D. V was pared by 0 bases and J by 1 base, with 6 bases between. This CDR3 spans 14 amino acids. The germline CDR1 and CDR2 sequences are LGHDT and YNNKEL (reference sequence). This CDR3 is CASSQEGKNTEAFF. Written as DNA, the CDR3 is TGTGCCAGCAGCCAAGAGGGCAAGAACACTGAAGCTTTCTTT.

The V and J genes are TRBV6-5 and TRBJ1-2; D is undetermined. The CDR3 runs to 13 residues. Trimming removed 2 bases at V and 4 bases at J, with 8 bases between. Germline-derived CDR1 and CDR2 are MNHEY and SVGAGI. The CDR3 nucleotides read TGTGCCAGCAGTTACAAACAGCTCTATGGCTACACCTTC. The encoded protein is CASSYKQLYGYTF.

The V gene is TRBV5-4, the J gene TRBJ2-1, with TRBD2 identical over 9 bases. Germline trimming cut 5 bases from V and 2 bases from J; bases unmatched to any gene: 8. The V gene's germline CDR1 is SGHNT and CDR2 YYREEE (reference sequence). The CDR3 totals 16 residues. Here the CDR3 DNA reads TGTGCCAGCAGTCCAACCCTAGCGGGACCCTACAATGAGCAGTTCTTC. Translated, it gives CASSPTLAGPYNEQFF.